The 26 T cell receptor beta chains reported below all come from one sample, sequenced in a study of blood T cell repertoires in COVID-19. Sequenced by immunoSEQ multiplex PCR; TCRdb stores in-frame clones only, minus some. The data show approximately 130,000 clones, roughly 79% seen once. The sequenced material came from peripheral blood. These receptors all come from a man older than 75 with acute or convalescent COVID-19.

In its sample, this clone was seen once. The V gene is TRBV6-5, the J gene TRBJ2-3; TRBD2 is a possible D gene (5 bases). The CDR3 is 15 residues long. Per germline, CDR1 MNHEY and CDR2 SVGAGI. Trimming removed 4 bases at V and 6 bases at J, with 17 bases between. The CDR3 loop reads CASSFGGLGADTQYF. CDR3 bases: TGTGCCAGCAGTTTCGGCGGGTTGGGAGCCGATACGCAGTATTTT.

Only a few counts were recorded for this clone. The J gene is TRBJ1-1, the V gene TRBV3-1 (or the pseudogene TRBV3-2); D is unclear. This CDR3 region has 14 residues. CDR1 and CDR2 from the germline V gene are LGHDT and YNNKEL (reference sequence). V lost 2 bases and J lost 0, with 7 bases in between. As DNA, the CDR3 is TGTGCCAGCAGCCAAACAGTCATGAACACTGAAGCTTTCTTT. Amino acid sequence: CASSQTVMNTEAFF.

J is TRBJ1-6 and V is TRBV7-9, with D possibly TRBD1 on 6 matching bases. V dropped 1 base and J dropped 7 bases, with 14 bases sitting between them. Germline-derived CDR1 and CDR2 are SEHNR and FQNEAQ (reference sequence). The CDR3 is made up of 16 amino acids. Here the CDR3 reads CASSLVRGTKNSPLHF. The DNA for the CDR3 is TGTGCCAGCAGCTTAGTCAGGGGTACTAAAAATTCACCCCTCCACTTT.

This clone came up once. The chain carries TRBV21-1 and TRBJ2-1; the table names TRBD1, a call not compared with the DNA. TRBV21-1 is tagged as a pseudogene. The CDR3 loop spans 14 amino acids. This CDR3 reads CASSRDRVYNEQFF. CDR3 coding DNA: TGTGCCAGCAGCCGGGACAGGGTCTACAATGAGCAGTTCTTC.

The chain carries TRBV7-9 and TRBJ1-2; TRBD1 might be the D (5 bases). CDR3 size: 13 residues. Germline lookup yields CDR1 SEHNR and CDR2 FQNEAQ (reference sequence). Trimming took 6 bases from V and 4 from J, leaving 12 bases between them. CDR3 sequence (DNA): TGTGCCAGCAGGCAAGACAGTCCCTATGGCTACACCTTC. Translation gives CASRQDSPYGYTF.

The chain uses TRBV9 and TRBJ1-2, with no clear D. V lost 0 bases and J lost 8, with 8 bases in between. Germline loops: CDR1 SGDLS, CDR2 YYNGEE. The CDR3 runs to 12 residues. CDR3 nucleotide sequence: TGTGCCAGCAGCGTAGTCGGGTGGGGCTACACCTTC. Translated, it gives CASSVVGWGYTF.

This chain links TRBV11-2 with TRBJ2-1; 8 bases fit TRBD1. The CDR3 is 15 residues long. V was pared by 5 bases and J by 4 bases, with 7 bases of the junction left unmatched. Germline V lookup: CDR1 SGHAT, CDR2 FQNNGV. The CDR3 sequence is CASSPGTGPYNEQFF. The CDR3 nucleotides are TGTGCCAGCAGCCCCGGGACAGGACCTTACAATGAGCAGTTCTTC.

This clone was recorded only once. The chain recombines TRBV12-3 or TRBV12-4 with TRBJ2-7, with 7 bases that match TRBD2. This CDR3 contains 12 residues. V lost 8 bases to trimming and J lost 3 bases; unmatched junction nucleotides: 4. For the CDR3, the DNA is TGTGCCAGCGGGGAGGGAGTCTACGAGCAGTACTTC. Amino acid sequence: CASGEGVYEQYF.

This rearrangement joins TRBV3-1 (or the pseudogene TRBV3-2) to TRBJ2-7; tentatively, D is TRBD2 (5 bases). V was shortened by 7 bases and J by 0 bases, with 16 bases between the two germline ends. Germline CDR1 reads LGHDT; CDR2 reads YNNKEL (reference sequence). CDR3 length: 15 amino acids. The CDR3 sequence: CASTRGSAPSYEQYF. CDR3 in DNA: TGTGCCAGCACCCGCGGGTCAGCACCCTCCTACGAGCAGTACTTC.

The J gene is TRBJ2-3, the V gene TRBV3-1 (or the pseudogene TRBV3-2); 10 nucleotides agree with TRBD2. CDR3 length: 18 amino acids. J was trimmed by 0 bases and V by 5 bases; bases with no gene match: 11. CDR1 and CDR2 (germline): LGHDT, YNNKEL (reference sequence). The CDR3 here is CASSRVAGGPTSTDTQYF. In DNA form, the CDR3 reads TGTGCCAGCAGCAGGGTAGCGGGGGGACCGACTAGCACAGATACGCAGTATTTT.

This sequence joins TRBV18 and TRBJ1-1; D remains unclear. The V end lost 3 bases, the J end lost 1 base, and 9 bases lay between the germline ends. Per the germline V gene, CDR1 is KGHSH and CDR2 is LQKENI. The CDR3 loop spans 14 amino acids. The CDR3 DNA reads as TGTGCCAGCTCACCTTCGGCGGGGAACACTGAAGCTTTCTTT. Its protein product is CASSPSAGNTEAFF.

The CDR3 loop is CASSPAGGNTGELFF. The CDR3 DNA follows: TGTGCCAGCAGCCCAGCGGGGGGGAACACCGGGGAGCTGTTTTTT. The V gene is TRBV4-2, the J gene TRBJ2-2; 9 bases align to TRBD2. This CDR3 is built from 15 residues. The junction had 1 base not matched to a gene; V was cut back by 4 bases and J by 1 base. Looked up from germline, CDR1 is LGHNA and CDR2 is YNFKEQ.

This sequence joins TRBV28 and TRBJ1-6, with a tentative D call TRBD1 (6 bases). The V and J ends lost 6 bases and 5 bases respectively, with 14 bases between them. In germline, CDR1 is MDHEN, CDR2 SYDVKM. The CDR3 has 15 amino acids. CDR3 protein: CASRWGGNDNSPLHF. CDR3 DNA sequence: TGTGCCAGCAGATGGGGGGGCAACGATAATTCACCCCTCCACTTT.

This chain links TRBV9 with TRBJ1-3; D possibly corresponds to TRBD1 (6 bases). V was pared by 0 bases and J by 3 bases, with 13 bases between. The CDR3 consists of 16 residues. Germline CDR1 is SGDLS and CDR2 is YYNGEE. The CDR3: CASSVGSGAFGNTIYF. The CDR3 nucleotides are TGTGCCAGCAGCGTAGGGTCAGGGGCATTTGGAAACACCATATATTTT.

The CDR3, as DNA: TGTGCCAGCAGCACTCGCGGGGGAACCACAGATACGCAGTATTTT. Its protein product is CASSTRGGTTDTQYF. The chain uses TRBV9 and TRBJ2-3, with 7 bases fitting TRBD2. The CDR3 spans 15 residues. V shed 4 bases and J 2 bases; nucleotides not matched to a gene: 7. From germline, CDR1 is SGDLS and CDR2 YYNGEE.

The V and J genes are TRBV2 and TRBJ1-4; 9 nucleotides line up with TRBD1. The germline gives CDR1 SNHLY, CDR2 FYNNEI. The CDR3 extends over 16 amino acids. Trimming at V came to 6 bases and at J to 0 bases, leaving 5 bases not matched to a gene. CDR3 nucleotides: TGTGCCAGCAGAGGGGGACAGGGTACAACTAATGAAAAACTGTTTTTT. It encodes CASRGGQGTTNEKLFF.

The rearrangement links TRBV2 to TRBJ1-1; D ambiguous. Germline V gives CDR1 SNHLY, CDR2 FYNNEI. This CDR3 contains 16 residues. Trimming removed 7 bases from V and 1 base from J, with 19 bases in between. The CDR3 DNA follows: TGTGCCAGCAAAACTCCTCGGGGAGCGGCGAACACTGAAGCTTTCTTT. Translation gives CASKTPRGAANTEAFF.

The chain employs TRBV6-6 and TRBJ2-5; D might be TRBD2 (6 bases). Deletions cut 6 bases from V and 2 bases from J, with 19 bases between. The CDR3 extends over 16 amino acids. Germline V gene lookup returns CDR1 MNHNY and CDR2 SVGAGI (reference sequence). CDR3 protein: CASSRTPLAEQETQYF. The CDR3 DNA follows: TGTGCCAGCAGCCGAACTCCATTAGCGGAACAAGAGACCCAGTACTTC.

This chain uses TRBV7-2 with TRBJ2-3; TRBD2 aligns across 7 bases. CDR1 and CDR2 from the germline V gene are SGHTA and FQGNSA. The CDR3 loop spans 16 amino acids. V gave up 5 bases and J gave up 4 bases; unmatched junction bases: 12. The CDR3 DNA reads as TGTGCCAGCAGCCAAGCAGCGGGGCAGGGCGCAGATACGCAGTATTTT. Residues: CASSQAAGQGADTQYF.

The genes are TRBV15 and TRBJ2-1; 7 bases match TRBD1. The CDR3 has 13 residues. After removal of 2 bases from V and 7 bases from J, the junction contained 2 bases not matched to a gene. Germline assignment: CDR1 LNHNV and CDR2 YYDKDF (reference sequence). This CDR3 reads CATSRQQGNEQFF. The CDR3 bases are TGTGCCACCAGCAGACAACAGGGGAATGAGCAGTTCTTC.

The V and J genes are TRBV11-2 and TRBJ1-1; maybe TRBD1 (5 bases). With 8 bases removed from V and 1 base from J, the gap between germline ends came to 23 bases. The CDR3 consists of 17 residues. Germline V gene lookup returns CDR1 SGHAT and CDR2 FQNNGV. The CDR3 coding sequence is TGTGCCAGCCGTGGCCTTTTGACAGCTCAGGGGAACACTGAAGCTTTCTTT. As protein: CASRGLLTAQGNTEAFF.

This clone was observed at least ten times. The rearrangement uses TRBV5-1 and TRBJ1-5; 7 bases match TRBD1. The CDR3 is 15 amino acids. Germline trimming cut 0 bases from V and 3 bases from J; bases unmatched to any gene: 3. The germline CDR1 and CDR2 sequences are SGHRS and YFSETQ. The CDR3 nucleotides are TGCGCCAGCAGCTTGGAGGGGGCGGACAATCAGCCCCAGCATTTT. It yields the protein CASSLEGADNQPQHF.

In its sample, this clone was seen a few times. The chain uses TRBV24-1 and TRBJ1-5, with D possibly being TRBD1 (6 bases). CDR1 KGHDR and CDR2 SFDVKD come from the germline V gene. V was trimmed by 1 base and J by 7 bases, leaving 10 bases between them. The CDR3 contains 14 residues. CDR3 coding DNA: TGTGCCACCAGTGATTTTGGGACATCCCAGCCCCAGCATTTT. Translated: CATSDFGTSQPQHF.

This chain links TRBV7-2 with TRBJ2-5; 9 bases align to TRBD2. Germline lookup yields CDR1 SGHTA and CDR2 FQGNSA. The J segment lost 5 bases and the V segment lost 5 bases, leaving 12 bases of the junction unmatched. CDR3 size: 16 residues. The CDR3 here is CASSLQSGGFGETQYF. CDR3 nucleotides: TGTGCCAGCAGCCTCCAAAGCGGGGGGTTTGGTGAGACCCAGTACTTC.

The chain uses TRBV6-5 and TRBJ1-5; D gene unclear. The CDR3 totals 14 residues. Trimming removed 6 bases at V and 2 bases at J, with 11 bases between. Germline CDR1 is MNHEY and CDR2 is SVGAGI. Here the CDR3 reads CASSHSGGNQPQHF. In DNA, the CDR3 is TGTGCCAGCAGCCACAGCGGGGGCAATCAGCCCCAGCATTTT.

This clone was found once. The chain combines TRBV27 with TRBJ1-2; D unclear. V was cut by 0 bases and J by 8 bases, with 13 bases left in between. Germline V lookup: CDR1 MNHEY, CDR2 SMNVEV (reference sequence). CDR3 length: 14 amino acids. In nucleotides, the CDR3 is TGTGCCAGCAGTTTATCGTCAGGTGGAGGAGGCTACACCTTC. Amino acids: CASSLSSGGGGYTF.